The clone carrying this T cell receptor beta chain occurred many times. Germline CDR1 is DFQATT and CDR2 is SNEGSKA (reference sequence). V lost 1 base to trimming and J lost 5 bases, with 5 bases between them. This CDR3 contains 12 residues. Amplification of TCR alpha and beta CDR3 regions from RNA used iRepertoire nested multiplex PCR. Each CDR3 protein gets one entry after TCRdb re-called the multiplex PCR reads with MiXCR. This table holds roughly 200,000 distinct CDR3 sequences, about 31% found once. The data belong to a study of glioma-infiltrating T cells. Sequencing was performed on glioma tissue, nonneoplastic brain tissue, or PBMCs (not recorded which). The sequence derives from a human donor with low-grade glioma or glioblastoma, undergoing nonglioma brain surgery, or in good health (not recorded which). The V call is TRBV20-1, the J call TRBJ2-2, with D uncertain. This chain's CDR3 is CSARANTGELFF. DNA for the CDR3: TGCAGTGCTAGAGCTAATACCGGGGAGCTGTTTTTT.